The clone carrying this TCR beta chain came up a few times. No antigen is known for it. TCRdb passed the 5' RACE reads through MiXCR, listing each CDR3 protein once. The sample has approximately 590,000 distinct CDR3 sequences; 9.6% are singletons. These data come from a study of identical twins. Points from the study as a whole: Within cord blood, abundant beta clonotypes carried fewer insertions, but memory repertoires showed no such trend. Models came in too low on out-of-frame TCR alpha sharing in monozygotic twins.

Donors uniformly comprised healthy Caucasians. With 5 bases removed from V and 5 bases from J, the gap between germline ends came to 16 bases. CDR1 and CDR2 from the germline V gene are SGHAT and FQNNGV. The CDR3 covers 15 residues. These same data were also listed under a study on yellow fever vaccine responses in identical twins. As that report states: Among the twins, the vaccine T cell response reportedly seemed partly convergent and partly personalized.

The source is a young woman in good health. The sequenced sample was PBMCs. The chain links TRBV11-2 to TRBJ1-5; TRBD1 is a possible D gene (6 bases). The CDR3 loop is CASSLEGGSDQPQHF. The CDR3 region has the DNA TGTGCCAGCAGCCTTGAGGGGGGCTCGGATCAGCCCCAGCATTTT.